This entry describes one T cell receptor (beta chain). As yet, its antigen is unknown. Germline-derived CDR1 and CDR2 are MNHNS and SASEGT. V was clipped by 7 bases and J by 8 bases; unmatched bases: 9. CDR3 size: 14 residues. The sample belongs to a study of shared clonotypes between healthy human individuals. Looking at the study overall: CD8 memory received one plate per donor, CD8 naive two, CD4 memory three and CD4 naive three.

In the source study's methods: With immunoSEQ giving junction-only sequences and no quality scores, filtering differed. TCRdb keeps only in-frame clones here, not all; method: immunoSEQ multiplex PCR. V, J and clone size reflect that table, while D and trimming were determined from the DNA. The repertoire holds roughly 2.5 million clones, with 85% to 95% as singletons. Points from the study as a whole: Tissue TCR repertoires likely differ from these blood-only repertoires. Estimated richness was generally greater in naive than memory subsets.

Sequenced: naive CD4+ T cells sorted from blood. The subset denotes: CD45RA+ positively selected. The genes are TRBV6-1 and TRBJ1-4, with 8 bases that match TRBD1. The TCR originated in a man between 18 and 35 years old in good health. As DNA, the CDR3 is TGTGCCAGCAACCCGGGACAGGCTTGGGAAAAACTGTTTTTT. Encoded protein: CASNPGQAWEKLFF.